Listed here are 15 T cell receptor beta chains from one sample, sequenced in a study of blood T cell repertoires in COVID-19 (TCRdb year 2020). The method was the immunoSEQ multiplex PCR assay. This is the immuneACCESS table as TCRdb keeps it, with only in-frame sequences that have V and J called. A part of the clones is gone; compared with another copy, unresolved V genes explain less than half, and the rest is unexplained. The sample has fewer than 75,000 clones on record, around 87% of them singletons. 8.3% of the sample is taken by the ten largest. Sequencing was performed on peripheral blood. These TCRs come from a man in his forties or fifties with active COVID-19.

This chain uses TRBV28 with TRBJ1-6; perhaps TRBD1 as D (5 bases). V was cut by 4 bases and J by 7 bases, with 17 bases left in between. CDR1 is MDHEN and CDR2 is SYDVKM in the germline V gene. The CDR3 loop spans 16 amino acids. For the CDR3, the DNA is TGTGCCAGCAGTTCCCACGGCGCAGGGTCGAATTCACCCCTCCACTTT. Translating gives CASSSHGAGSNSPLHF. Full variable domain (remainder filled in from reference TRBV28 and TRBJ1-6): DVKVTQSSRYLVKRTGEKVFLECVQDMDHENMFWYRQDPGLGLRLIYFSYDVKMKEKGDIPEGYSVSREKKERFSLILESASTNQTSMYLCASSSHGAGSNSPLHFGNGTRLTVT.

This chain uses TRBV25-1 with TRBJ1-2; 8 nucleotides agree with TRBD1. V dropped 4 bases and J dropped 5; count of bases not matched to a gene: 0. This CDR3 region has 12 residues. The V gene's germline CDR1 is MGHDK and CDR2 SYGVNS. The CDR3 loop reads CASSGTGYGYTF. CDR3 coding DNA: TGTGCCAGCAGTGGGACAGGGTATGGCTACACCTTC.

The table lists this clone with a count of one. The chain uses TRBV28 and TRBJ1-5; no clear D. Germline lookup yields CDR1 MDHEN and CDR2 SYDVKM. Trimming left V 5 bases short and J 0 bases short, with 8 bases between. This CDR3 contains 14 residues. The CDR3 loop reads CASSRSNSNQPQHF. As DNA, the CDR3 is TGTGCCAGCAGTCGGAGTAATAGCAATCAGCCCCAGCATTTT.

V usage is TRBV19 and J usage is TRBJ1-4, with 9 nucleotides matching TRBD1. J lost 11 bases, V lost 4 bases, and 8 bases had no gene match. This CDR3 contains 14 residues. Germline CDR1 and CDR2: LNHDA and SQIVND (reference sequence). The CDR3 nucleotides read TGTGCCAGTAGTACGGGGACAGGGCTGACCAAACTGTTTTTT. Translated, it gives CASSTGTGLTKLFF.

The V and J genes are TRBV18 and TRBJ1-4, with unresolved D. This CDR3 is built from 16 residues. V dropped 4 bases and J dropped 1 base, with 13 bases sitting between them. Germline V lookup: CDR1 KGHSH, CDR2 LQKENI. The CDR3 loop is CASSLNTGRTNEKLFF. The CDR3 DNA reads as TGTGCCAGCTCACTGAACACCGGGAGAACTAATGAAAAACTGTTTTTT.

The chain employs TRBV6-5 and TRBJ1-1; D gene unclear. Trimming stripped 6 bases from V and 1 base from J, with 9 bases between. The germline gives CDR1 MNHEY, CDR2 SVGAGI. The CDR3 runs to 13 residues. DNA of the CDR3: TGTGCCAGCAGCCCGATCAGGAACACTGAAGCTTTCTTT. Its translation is CASSPIRNTEAFF.

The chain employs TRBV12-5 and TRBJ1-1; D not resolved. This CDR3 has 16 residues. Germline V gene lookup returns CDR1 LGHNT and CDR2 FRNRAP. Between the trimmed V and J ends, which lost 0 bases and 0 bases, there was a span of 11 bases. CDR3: CASGLVRSHLNTEAFF. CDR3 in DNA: TGTGCTAGTGGTTTGGTAAGGAGCCACCTGAACACTGAAGCTTTCTTT.

Here the CDR3 DNA reads TGTGCCAGCAGTTACGGCACCTCCGCAGATACGCAGTATTTT. Translating gives CASSYGTSADTQYF. The V call is TRBV6-2 or TRBV6-3, the J call TRBJ2-3; D unclear. The CDR3 totals 14 residues. Germline V gene lookup returns CDR1 MNHEY and CDR2 SVGEGT. V was pared by 2 bases and J by 4 bases, with 10 bases between.

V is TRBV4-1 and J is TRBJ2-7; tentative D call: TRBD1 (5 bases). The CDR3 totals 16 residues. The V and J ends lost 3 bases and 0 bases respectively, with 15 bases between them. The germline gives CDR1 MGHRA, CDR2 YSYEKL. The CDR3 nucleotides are TGCGCCAGCAGCCAGACACAGGTCAGAGGCTCCTACGAGCAGTACTTC. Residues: CASSQTQVRGSYEQYF.

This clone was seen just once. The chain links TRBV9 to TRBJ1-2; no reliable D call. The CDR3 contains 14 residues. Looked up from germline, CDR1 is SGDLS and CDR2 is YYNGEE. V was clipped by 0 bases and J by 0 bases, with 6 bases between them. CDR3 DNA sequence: TGTGCCAGCAGCGTAGATGGAGCTAACTATGGCTACACCTTC. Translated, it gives CASSVDGANYGYTF.

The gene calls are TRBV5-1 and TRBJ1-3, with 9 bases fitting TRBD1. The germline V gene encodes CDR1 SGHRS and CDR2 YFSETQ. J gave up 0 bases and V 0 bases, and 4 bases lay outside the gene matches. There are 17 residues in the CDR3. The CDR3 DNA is TGCGCCAGCAGCTTGGACGGACAGGGGTTCTCTGGAAACACCATATATTTT. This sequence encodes CASSLDGQGFSGNTIYF.

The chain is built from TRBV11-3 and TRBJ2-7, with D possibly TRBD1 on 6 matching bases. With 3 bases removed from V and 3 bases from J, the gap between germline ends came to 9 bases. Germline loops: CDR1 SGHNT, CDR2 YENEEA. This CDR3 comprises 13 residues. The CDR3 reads CASSLGQNYEQYF. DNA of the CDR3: TGTGCCAGCAGCTTGGGACAAAACTACGAGCAGTACTTC.

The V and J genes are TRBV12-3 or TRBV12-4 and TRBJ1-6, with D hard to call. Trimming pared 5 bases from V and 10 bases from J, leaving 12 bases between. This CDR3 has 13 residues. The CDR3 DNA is TGTGCCAGCAGTCTCTCGCTGAGATCACCCCTCCACTTT. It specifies CASSLSLRSPLHF.

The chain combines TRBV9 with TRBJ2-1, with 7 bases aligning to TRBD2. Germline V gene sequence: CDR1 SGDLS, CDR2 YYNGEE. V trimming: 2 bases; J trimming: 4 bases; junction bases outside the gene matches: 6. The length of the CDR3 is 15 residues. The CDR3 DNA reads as TGTGCCAGCAGCGTCAGCGGGACGCTTTACAATGAGCAGTTCTTC. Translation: CASSVSGTLYNEQFF.

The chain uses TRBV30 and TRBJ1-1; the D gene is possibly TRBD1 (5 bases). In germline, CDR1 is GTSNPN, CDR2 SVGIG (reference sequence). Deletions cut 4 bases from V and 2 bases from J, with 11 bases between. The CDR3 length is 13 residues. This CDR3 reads CAWTTQGNTEAFF. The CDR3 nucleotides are TGTGCCTGGACCACTCAGGGTAACACTGAAGCTTTCTTT. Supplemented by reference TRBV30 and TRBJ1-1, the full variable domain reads SQTIHQWPATLVQPVGSPLSLECTVEGTSNPNLYWYRQAAGRGLQLLFYSVGIGQISSEVPQNLSASRPQDRQFILSSKKLLLSDSGFYLCAWTTQGNTEAFFGQGTRLTVV.